This entry is about one T cell receptor (beta chain). Its antigen is unknown. Method: immunoSEQ multiplex PCR; TCRdb's copy keeps in-frame clones and lacks some. The repertoire holds 50,000 or so clones, with around 91% as singletons. This entry is derived from a study of graft-versus-host responses after intestinal transplantation. Across the study: Following induction with anti-thymocyte globulin, all recipients were given tacrolimus and steroids for about 3 years. Study-wide points: High graft-versus-host to host-versus-graft T cell clonal ratios marked allografts of patients with graft-donor macrochimerism. Recipient marrow contained GvH clones, some of which appeared first in ileum or blood.

The source of this sequence is a human patient who received an intestinal transplant, so some T cells may come from the graft donor. Sequenced here: PBMCs, sampled approximately 120 days after intestinal transplantation.

The CDR3 DNA follows: TGCGCCAGCAGCCAAGGTGTGGATACGCAGTATTTT. Its translation: CASSQGVDTQYF. The chain carries TRBV4-1 and TRBJ2-3, with D unresolved. Germline-derived CDR1 and CDR2 are MGHRA and YSYEKL. The CDR3 length is 12 residues. Trimming cost V 1 base and J 6 bases, with 5 bases left between them.